The following is a TCR beta chain sequence with its context. Its antigen is not identified. After autologous stem cell transplantation all patients relapsed, and prior brentuximab vedotin exposure differed between cohorts. This record belongs to a study of PD-1 blockade in classical Hodgkin lymphoma. Study observations and caveats: At C4D1, TCR diversity had climbed significantly for CD4+ cells, though not for CD8+ cells.

Sequenced by immunoSEQ multiplex PCR; TCRdb stores in-frame clones only, minus some. The sample has approximately 5,000 clones; approximately 66% are singletons. Germline values: CDR1 MNHNS, CDR2 SASEGT. The length of the CDR3 is 16 residues. After removal of 2 bases from V and 2 bases from J, the junction contained 6 bases not matched to a gene. J is TRBJ2-3 and V is TRBV6-1; 8 bases match TRBD2. Here the sequenced sample was peripheral blood mononuclear cells (PBMCs), taken before the second cycle of nivolumab. The source of this sequence is a human donor with classical Hodgkin lymphoma. The CDR3 region is CASSELGLVNTDTQYF. As DNA, the CDR3 is TGTGCCAGCAGTGAATTGGGACTAGTTAACACAGATACGCAGTATTTT.